This T cell receptor (beta chain) was recovered during a study of human T cells and chemical hapten exposure. General observations from the study: Versus controls, expanded TCRs had significantly more large CDR3 similarity clusters. No alteration of TCRs above 1 in 1000 frequency was seen with DPC sensitization.

Time point given: patch test 2, 6 weeks after DPC sensitization. Treatment specified: therapeutic diphenylcyclopropenone sensitization with weekly scalp DPC. Investigators collected blood before applying each patch test. The CDR3 consists of 16 residues. Trimming removed 2 bases from V and 0 bases from J, with 8 bases in between. CDR1 and CDR2 (germline): MDHEN, SYDVKM. This clonotype was observed a handful of times. Its target is unknown. Via MiXCR, TCRdb re-called the RACE reads, giving one row per CDR3 protein. The repertoire holds a few hundred thousand distinct CDR3 sequences, with about 6.3% as singletons.

Sample: whole blood, taken in connection with sensitization to the hapten diphenylcyclopropenone (DPC). The TCR comes from a woman under 30 with alopecia areata. Some clones in this sample may be carry-over from other donors' samples. The chain combines TRBV28 with TRBJ2-6; D is possibly TRBD1 or TRBD2 (5 bases each). Here the CDR3 reads CASSLGGSSGANVLTF. CDR3 DNA sequence: TGTGCCAGCAGTTTAGGGGGTAGCTCTGGGGCCAACGTCCTGACTTTC. Full variable domain (remainder filled in from reference TRBV28 and TRBJ2-6): DVKVTQSSRYLVKRTGEKVFLECVQDMDHENMFWYRQDPGLGLRLIYFSYDVKMKEKGDIPEGYSVSREKKERFSLILESASTNQTSMYLCASSLGGSSGANVLTFGAGSRLTVL.